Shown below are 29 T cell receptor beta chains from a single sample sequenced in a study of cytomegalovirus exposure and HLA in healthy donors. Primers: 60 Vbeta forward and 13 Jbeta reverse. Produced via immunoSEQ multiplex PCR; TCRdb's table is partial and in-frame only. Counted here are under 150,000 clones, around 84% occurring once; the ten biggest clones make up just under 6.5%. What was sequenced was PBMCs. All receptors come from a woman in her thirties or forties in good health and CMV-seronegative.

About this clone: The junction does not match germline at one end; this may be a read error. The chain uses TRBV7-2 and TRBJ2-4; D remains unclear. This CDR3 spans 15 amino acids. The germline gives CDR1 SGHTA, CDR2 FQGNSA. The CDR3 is CASSLSRNGLNSQYF. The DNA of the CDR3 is TGTGCCAGCAGTTTGTCCCGGAACGGCCTAAACAGTCAGTACTTC.

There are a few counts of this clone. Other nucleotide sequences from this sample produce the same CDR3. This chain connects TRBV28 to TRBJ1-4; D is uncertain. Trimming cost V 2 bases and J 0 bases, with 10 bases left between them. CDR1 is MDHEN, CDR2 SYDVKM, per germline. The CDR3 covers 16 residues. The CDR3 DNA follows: TGTGCCAGCAGTTTAGTTGGGCACGCAACTAATGAAAAACTGTTTTTT. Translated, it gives CASSLVGHATNEKLFF. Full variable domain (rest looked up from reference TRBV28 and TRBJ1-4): DVKVTQSSRYLVKRTGEKVFLECVQDMDHENMFWYRQDPGLGLRLIYFSYDVKMKEKGDIPEGYSVSREKKERFSLILESASTNQTSMYLCASSLVGHATNEKLFFGSGTQLSVL.

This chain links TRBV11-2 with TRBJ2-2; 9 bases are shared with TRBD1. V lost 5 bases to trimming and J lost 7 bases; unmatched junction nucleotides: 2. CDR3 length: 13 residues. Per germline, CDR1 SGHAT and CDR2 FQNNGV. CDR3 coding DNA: TGTGCCAGCAGCAAGACAGGGGGCGGGGAGCTGTTTTTT. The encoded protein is CASSKTGGGELFF.

The CDR3 DNA sequence: TGTGCCAGCAGCGTAAGGGGACAGGGAGGCACTGAAGCTTTCTTT. This translates into CASSVRGQGGTEAFF. The chain combines TRBV9 with TRBJ1-1, with TRBD1 matching over 9 bases. The CDR3 is made up of 15 amino acids. Germline lookup yields CDR1 SGDLS and CDR2 YYNGEE. Trimming cost V 1 base and J 4 bases; bases outside gene matches: 5. Full variable domain (remainder filled in from reference TRBV9 and TRBJ1-1): DSGVTQTPKHLITATGQRVTLRCSPRSGDLSVYWYQQSLDQGLQFLIQYYNGEERAKGNILERFSAQQFPDLHSELNLSSLELGDSALYFCASSVRGQGGTEAFFGQGTRLTVV.

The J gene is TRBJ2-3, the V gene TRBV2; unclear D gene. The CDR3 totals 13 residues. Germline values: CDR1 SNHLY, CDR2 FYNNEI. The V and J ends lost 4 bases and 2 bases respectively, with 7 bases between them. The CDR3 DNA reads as TGTGCCAGCAGTGGTCAGTTCACAGATACGCAGTATTTT. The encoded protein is CASSGQFTDTQYF.

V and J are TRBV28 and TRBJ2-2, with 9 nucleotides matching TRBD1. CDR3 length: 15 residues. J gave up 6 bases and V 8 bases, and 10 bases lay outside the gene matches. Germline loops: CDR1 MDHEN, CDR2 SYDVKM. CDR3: CASGLTGGRAGELFF. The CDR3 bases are TGTGCCAGCGGCCTGACAGGGGGTAGAGCCGGGGAGCTGTTTTTT.

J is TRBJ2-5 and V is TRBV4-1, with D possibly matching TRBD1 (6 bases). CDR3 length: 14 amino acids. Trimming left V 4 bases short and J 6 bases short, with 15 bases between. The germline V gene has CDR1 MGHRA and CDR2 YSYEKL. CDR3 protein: CASSRTAGLKTQYF. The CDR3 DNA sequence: TGCGCCAGCAGCCGGACAGCAGGGCTGAAGACCCAGTACTTC.

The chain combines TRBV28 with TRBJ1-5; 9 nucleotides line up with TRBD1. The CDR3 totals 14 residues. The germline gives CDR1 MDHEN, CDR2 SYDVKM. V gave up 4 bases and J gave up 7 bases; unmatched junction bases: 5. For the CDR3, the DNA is TGTGCCAGCAGTTACACAGGGGGCGGACAGCCCCAGCATTTT. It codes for CASSYTGGGQPQHF.

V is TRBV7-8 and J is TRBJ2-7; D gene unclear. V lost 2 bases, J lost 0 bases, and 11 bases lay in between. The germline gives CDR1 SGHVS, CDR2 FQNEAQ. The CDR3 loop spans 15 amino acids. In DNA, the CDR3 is TGTGCCAGCAGCTTAAGAGGAAGCTACTCCTACGAGCAGTACTTC. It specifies CASSLRGSYSYEQYF.

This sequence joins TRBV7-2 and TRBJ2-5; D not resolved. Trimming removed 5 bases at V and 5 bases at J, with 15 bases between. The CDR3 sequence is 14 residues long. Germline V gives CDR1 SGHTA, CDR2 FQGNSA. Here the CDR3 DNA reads TGTGCCAGCAGCCTCGCCCCAGCGACGGAGACCCAGTACTTC. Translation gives CASSLAPATETQYF.

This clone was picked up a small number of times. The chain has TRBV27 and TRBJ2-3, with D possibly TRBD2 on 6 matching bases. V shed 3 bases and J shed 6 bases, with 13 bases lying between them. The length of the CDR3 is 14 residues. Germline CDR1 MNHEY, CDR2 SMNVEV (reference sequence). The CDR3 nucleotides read TGTGCCAGCAGTTTGGCCCCTGGGGGGGATACGCAGTATTTT. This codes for CASSLAPGGDTQYF.

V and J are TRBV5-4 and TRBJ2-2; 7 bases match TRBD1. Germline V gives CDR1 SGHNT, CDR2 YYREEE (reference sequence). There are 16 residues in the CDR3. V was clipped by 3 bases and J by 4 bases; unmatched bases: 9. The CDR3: CASSSFRGTSTGELFF. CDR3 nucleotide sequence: TGTGCCAGCAGCTCCTTCAGGGGGACAAGCACCGGGGAGCTGTTTTTT.

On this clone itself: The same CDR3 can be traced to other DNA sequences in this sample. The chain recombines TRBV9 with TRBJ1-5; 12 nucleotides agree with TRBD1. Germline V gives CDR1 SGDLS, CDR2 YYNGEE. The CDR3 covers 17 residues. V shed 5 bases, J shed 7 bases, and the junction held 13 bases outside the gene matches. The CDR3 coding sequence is TGTGCCAGCAGTCCCGGGACAGGGGGCGCCGGTTTGCAGCCCCAGCATTTT. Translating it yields CASSPGTGGAGLQPQHF.

CDR3 in DNA: TGTGCCAGCAGCTTGGGAGCGGGAGCAGCAGATACGCAGTATTTT. Amino acids: CASSLGAGAADTQYF. The chain employs TRBV7-9 and TRBJ2-3; 8 bases fit TRBD2. Trimming took 3 bases from V and 4 from J; bases not matched to a gene: 6. The germline gives CDR1 SEHNR, CDR2 FQNEAQ (reference sequence). The CDR3 contains 15 residues.

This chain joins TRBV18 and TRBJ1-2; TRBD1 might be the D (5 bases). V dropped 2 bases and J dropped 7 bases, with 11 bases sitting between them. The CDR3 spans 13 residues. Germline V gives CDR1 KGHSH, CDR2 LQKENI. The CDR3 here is CASSPDRLGGYTF. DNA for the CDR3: TGTGCCAGCTCACCAGACAGACTAGGTGGCTACACCTTC.

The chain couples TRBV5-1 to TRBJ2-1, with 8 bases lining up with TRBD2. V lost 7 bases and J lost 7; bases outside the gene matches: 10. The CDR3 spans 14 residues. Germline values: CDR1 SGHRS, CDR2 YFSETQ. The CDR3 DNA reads TGCGCCAGCTCCGGGGGGGCTAGCGGGAATGAGCAGTTCTTC. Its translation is CASSGGASGNEQFF.

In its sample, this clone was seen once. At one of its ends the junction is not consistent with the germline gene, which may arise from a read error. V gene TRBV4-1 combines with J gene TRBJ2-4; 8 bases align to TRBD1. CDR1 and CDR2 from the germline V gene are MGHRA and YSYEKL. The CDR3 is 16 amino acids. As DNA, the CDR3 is TGCGCCAGCAGCCAAGATCCCCAGGGGGCCAAAAACAGTCAGTACTTC. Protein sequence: CASSQDPQGAKNSQYF.

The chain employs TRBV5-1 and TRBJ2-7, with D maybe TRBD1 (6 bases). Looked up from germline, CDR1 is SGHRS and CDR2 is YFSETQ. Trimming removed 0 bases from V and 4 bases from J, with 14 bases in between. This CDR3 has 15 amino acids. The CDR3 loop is CASSLAGQPLYEQYF. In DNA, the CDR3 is TGCGCCAGCAGCTTGGCCGGACAGCCGCTATACGAGCAGTACTTC.

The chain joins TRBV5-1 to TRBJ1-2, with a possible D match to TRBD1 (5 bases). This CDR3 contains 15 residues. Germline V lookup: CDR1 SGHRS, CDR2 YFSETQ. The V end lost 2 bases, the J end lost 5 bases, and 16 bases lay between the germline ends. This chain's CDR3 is CASSFTGGRGYGYTF. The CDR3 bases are TGCGCCAGCAGCTTCACCGGGGGACGTGGATATGGCTACACCTTC.

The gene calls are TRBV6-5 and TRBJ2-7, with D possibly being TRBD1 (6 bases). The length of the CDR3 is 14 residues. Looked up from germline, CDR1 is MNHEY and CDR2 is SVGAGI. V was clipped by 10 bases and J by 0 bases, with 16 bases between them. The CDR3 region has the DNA TGTGCCACAGGGGTCGGTGGAAGCTCCTACGAGCAGTACTTC. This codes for CATGVGGSSYEQYF.

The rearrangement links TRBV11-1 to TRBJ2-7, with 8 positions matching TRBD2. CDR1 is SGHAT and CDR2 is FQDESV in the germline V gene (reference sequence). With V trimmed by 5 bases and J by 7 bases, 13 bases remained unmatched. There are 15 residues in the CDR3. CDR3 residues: CASSNSGSEVAEQYF. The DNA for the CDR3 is TGTGCCAGCAGCAACAGCGGGAGTGAAGTCGCGGAGCAGTACTTC.

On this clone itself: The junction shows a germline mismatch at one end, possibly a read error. The CDR3 region is CASREASAGKNIQYF. The DNA of the CDR3 is TGTGCCAGCAGGGAAGCTAGCGCCGGCAAAAACATTCAGTACTTC. This chain connects TRBV6-1 to TRBJ2-4, with a possible D match to TRBD2 (6 bases). Germline CDR1 is MNHNS and CDR2 is SASEGT. The CDR3 sequence is 15 residues long.

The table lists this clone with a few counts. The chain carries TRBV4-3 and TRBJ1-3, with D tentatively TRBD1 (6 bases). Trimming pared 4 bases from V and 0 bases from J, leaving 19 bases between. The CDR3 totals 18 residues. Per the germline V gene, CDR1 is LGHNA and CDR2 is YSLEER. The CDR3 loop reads CASSRTGGGSSSGNTIYF. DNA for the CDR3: TGCGCCAGCAGCCGTACGGGGGGGGGCTCGAGCTCTGGAAACACCATATATTTT.

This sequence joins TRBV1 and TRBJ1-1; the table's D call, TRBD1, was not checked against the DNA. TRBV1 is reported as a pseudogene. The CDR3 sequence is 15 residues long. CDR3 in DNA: TGCACCAGCAGCCAAGAGAAGGGGGCAGGAACTGAAGCTTTCTTT. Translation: CTSSQEKGAGTEAFF.

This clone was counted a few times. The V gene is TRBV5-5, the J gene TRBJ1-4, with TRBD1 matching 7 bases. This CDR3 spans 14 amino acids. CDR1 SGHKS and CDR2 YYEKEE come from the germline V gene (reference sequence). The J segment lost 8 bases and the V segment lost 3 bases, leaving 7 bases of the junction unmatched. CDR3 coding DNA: TGTGCCAGCAGCTGGACGGACAGGATAGAAAAACTGTTTTTT. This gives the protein CASSWTDRIEKLFF.

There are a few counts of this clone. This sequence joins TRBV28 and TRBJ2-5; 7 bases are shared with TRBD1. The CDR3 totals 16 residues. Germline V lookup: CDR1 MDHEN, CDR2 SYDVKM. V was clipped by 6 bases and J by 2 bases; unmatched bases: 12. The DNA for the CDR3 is TGTGCCAGCAGAGTGAGGACAGGTGGTGGGCAAGAGACCCAGTACTTC. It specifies CASRVRTGGGQETQYF.

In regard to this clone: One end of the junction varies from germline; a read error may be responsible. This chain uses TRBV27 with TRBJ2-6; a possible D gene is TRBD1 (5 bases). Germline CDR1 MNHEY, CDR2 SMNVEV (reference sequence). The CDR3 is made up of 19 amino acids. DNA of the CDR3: TGTGCCAGCAGTTCCGGTAGGGCAGGACCGTCTTCTGGGGCCAACGGCCTGACTTTC. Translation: CASSSGRAGPSSGANGLTF.

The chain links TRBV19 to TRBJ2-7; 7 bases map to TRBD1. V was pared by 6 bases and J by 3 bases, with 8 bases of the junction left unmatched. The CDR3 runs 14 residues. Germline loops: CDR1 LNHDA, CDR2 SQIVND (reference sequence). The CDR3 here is CASSNRDRHYEQYF. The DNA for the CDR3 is TGTGCCAGTAGCAACCGGGACAGACACTACGAGCAGTACTTC.

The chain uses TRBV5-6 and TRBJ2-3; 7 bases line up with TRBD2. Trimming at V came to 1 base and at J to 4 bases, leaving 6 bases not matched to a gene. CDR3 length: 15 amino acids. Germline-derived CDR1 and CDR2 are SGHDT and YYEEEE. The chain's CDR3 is CASSLYGRISDTQYF. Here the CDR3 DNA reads TGTGCCAGCAGCTTGTACGGGAGGATCTCAGATACGCAGTATTTT.